Below, 23 T cell receptor delta chains from the same sample are listed, as sequenced in a study of human gamma delta and Vdelta1 T cells. TCRdb used CATT to re-call clones from the PCR reads. This repertoire shows about 740 delta-chain clones, under 30% found once; its top ten account for about 90%. Sequences were obtained from Vdelta1 gamma-delta T cells from blood. All receptors come from a human donor in good health.

Points on this clone: A junction boundary mismatches the germline segment, possibly from a read error. The V call is TRDV1, the J call TRDJ1, with a tentative D call TRDD2 (5 bases). This CDR3 contains 15 residues. Germline CDR1 reads TSWWSYY; CDR2 reads QGS. The CDR3: CALATSHTSTDRLIF. The CDR3 DNA is TGTGCTCTAGCCACCTCACATACTTCCACCGATAGACTCATCTTT.

This clone is termed medium-sized. A single base separates this from a much larger clone, so it may be a read error. The chain carries TRDV1 and TRDJ1, with TRDD3 matching over 10 bases. V lost 2 bases and J lost 5; bases outside the gene matches: 20. Looked up from germline, CDR1 is TSWWSYY and CDR2 is QGS. The CDR3 spans 20 residues. CDR3: CALGEDGDLLKYWGMDKLIF. In nucleotides, the CDR3 is TGTGCTCTTGGGGAAGACGGCGACCTTCTCAAGTACTGGGGGATGGATAAACTCATCTTT.

This clone turned up a few times. This same CDR3 is encoded by further DNA sequences in the sample. The chain employs TRDV1 and TRDJ1; TRDD3 matches at 13 bases. This CDR3 spans 22 amino acids. CDR1 and CDR2 (germline): TSWWSYY, QGS. The V segment lost 3 bases and the J segment 0 bases; nucleotides outside the gene matches: 19. The DNA for the CDR3 is TGTGCTCTTGGGGACATAGCTCGGCCTTCCTACTGGGGGATACGGCACACCGATAAACTCATCTTT. Its protein is CALGDIARPSYWGIRHTDKLIF.

There is no J gene call, but TRDV1 is given as the V gene. The CDR3 length is 9 residues. The V gene's germline CDR1 is TSWWSYY and CDR2 QGS. CDR3 sequence: CALGHYLTF. For the CDR3, the DNA is TGTGCTCTTGGGCACTACCTTACCTTC.

This clone was recorded a few times. The protein TCRdb gives is from a much larger clone and does not agree with this DNA's translation at residue 12, likely a read error; the protein shown here comes from the DNA. This sequence joins TRDV1 and TRDJ1; TRDD3 aligns across 7 bases. The germline V gene has CDR1 TSWWSYY and CDR2 QGS. The trim removed 4 bases at V and 0 bases at J, leaving 23 bases unmatched. This CDR3 contains 21 residues. DNA of the CDR3: TGTGCTCTTGGGGTTGGCCCTGTCTTAGCCTGGAGGATACGGCACACCGATAAACTCATCTTT. Its translation: CALGVGPVLAWRIRHTDKLIF.

By its share, this clone is medium-sized (0.01 to 0.1%). With only one base between it and a far larger clone, this is likely a read error. The sample carries other DNA sequences with the same CDR3. The chain employs TRDV1 and TRDJ1; 8 bases map to TRDD3. V shed 0 bases and J 7 bases; nucleotides not matched to a gene: 31. Germline assignment: CDR1 TSWWSYY and CDR2 QGS. There are 23 residues in the CDR3. The CDR3 DNA follows: TGTGCTCTTGGGGAACTTTGGTCCTACCCCCTTATGGGGGGATATAACAGCTGGGTTAAACTCATCTTT. Translating it yields CALGELWSYPLMGGYNSWVKLIF.

In its sample, this clone ranks as large (0.1 to 1%). Other nucleotide sequences in the sample specify the same CDR3. The chain recombines TRDV1 with TRDJ1; 10 nucleotides match TRDD3. The V gene's germline CDR1 is TSWWSYY and CDR2 QGS. J was trimmed by 5 bases and V by 2 bases; bases with no gene match: 20. The CDR3 has 20 amino acids. The CDR3 region is CALGEEGDLLKYWGMDKLIF. The CDR3 bases are TGTGCTCTTGGGGAAGAAGGCGACCTTCTCAAGTACTGGGGGATGGATAAACTCATCTTT.

This clone was seen a few times. The mismatch at residue 3 between this DNA's translation and the TCRdb protein of a much larger clone likely reflects a read error; the protein shown is translated from the DNA. J is TRDJ1 and V is TRDV1, with 12 bases fitting TRDD3. The CDR3 totals 21 residues. Germline V gene lookup returns CDR1 TSWWSYY and CDR2 QGS. For the CDR3, the DNA is TGTGCTGTTGGGGTTGGCCCTGTCTTAGCCTGGGGGATACGGCACACCGATAAACTCATCTTT. Its translation: CAVGVGPVLAWGIRHTDKLIF.

This clone counts as medium-sized. The likely explanation is a read error, given a far larger clone one base away. Other DNA sequences in this sample translate to the same CDR3. V usage is TRDV1 and J usage is TRDJ1; 13 nucleotides agree with TRDD3. Losses at the gene ends were 3 bases for V and 2 bases for J; bases not matched to a gene: 18. The CDR3 extends over 21 amino acids. The germline CDR1 and CDR2 sequences are TSWWSYY and QGS. The CDR3 reads CALGDIARPSYWGIRTDKLIF. CDR3 coding DNA: TGTGCTCTTGGGGACATAGCTCGTCCTTCCTACTGGGGGATACGTACCGATAAACTCATCTTT.

Relative to its sample, this clone is medium-sized. Distinct nucleotide sequences in the sample also encode this CDR3. J is TRDJ1 and V is TRDV1; D is unclear. Germline CDR1 is TSWWSYY and CDR2 is QGS. Between the trimmed V and J ends, which lost 5 bases and 0 bases, there was a span of 22 bases. The CDR3 is made up of 18 amino acids. The CDR3 region has the DNA TGTGCTCTTGGGCACCCTCCCCGGTACGTGGACAACACCGATAAACTCATCTTT. Translated: CALGHPPRYVDNTDKLIF.

Notes on this clone: This may stem from a read error, because a much larger clone lies one nucleotide away. This chain links TRDV1 with TRDJ1; 8 bases line up with TRDD3. V was pared by 5 bases and J by 4 bases, with 15 bases of the junction left unmatched. The CDR3 length is 17 residues. The V gene's germline CDR1 is TSWWSYY and CDR2 QGS. As DNA, the CDR3 is TGTGCTCTTGGGATAAGGGCGGACTGGGGGGACGACGATAAACTCATCTTT. Its protein is CALGIRADWGDDDKLIF.

The rearrangement joins TRDV1 to TRDJ1, with a weak D call TRDD3 (9 bases). Between the trimmed V and J ends, which lost 4 bases and 0 bases, there was a span of 33 bases. Germline CDR1 and CDR2: TSWWSYY and QGS. The length of the CDR3 is 22 residues. The CDR3 sequence: CALGGLAFLGRTGGTYTDKLIF. The DNA for the CDR3 is TGTGCTCTTGGGGGCCTAGCCTTCCTAGGGAGGACTGGGGGAACCTACACCGATAAACTCATCTTT.

As concerns this clone: This likely traces to a read error, being one base from a far larger clone. The J gene is TRDJ1, the V gene TRDV2; the match to TRDD3 covers 8 bases. J lost 0 bases, V lost 3 bases, and 14 bases had no gene match. This CDR3 is 18 amino acids long. Looked up from germline, CDR1 is GEAIGNYY and CDR2 is EKD. CDR3 sequence (DNA): TGTGCCTGTGACTCTTTAGATAGTAATGGGGGATACACCGATAAACTCATCTTT. It codes for CACDSLDSNGGYTDKLIF.

This clone counts as medium-sized. This is likely an artifact of a read error, given a far larger clone one base away. Other DNA sequences within the sample encode an identical CDR3. The chain links TRDV1 to TRDJ1; 12 bases are shared with TRDD3. Trimming cost V 4 bases and J 0 bases; bases outside gene matches: 18. In germline, CDR1 is TSWWSYY, CDR2 QGS. The CDR3 length is 21 residues. The CDR3 nucleotides are TGTGCTCTTGGGGTCGGCCCTGTCTTAGCCTGGGGGATACGGCACACCGATAAACTCATCTTT. Translating it yields CALGVGPVLAWGIRHTDKLIF.

About this clone itself: A far larger clone lies a single base away; this is likely a read error. The DNA is omitted, as the CDR3 cannot be located on it reliably, and the CDR3 follows TCRdb's listing. This chain connects TRDV1 to TRDJ1; the D call TRDD3 from the table was never checked on the DNA. Germline V gives CDR1 TSWWSYY, CDR2 QGS. 21 amino acids form the CDR3, both terminal residues included. CDR3 sequence reads: CALGEGPPTSWGIGYTDKLIF.

This clone was detected a few times. This sample includes further DNA sequences coding for the same CDR3. This chain uses TRDV1 with TRDJ1; 10 nucleotides agree with TRDD3. This CDR3 spans 22 amino acids. Trimming cost V 1 base and J 8 bases; bases outside gene matches: 28. Germline V gene data show CDR1 as TSWWSYY and CDR2 as QGS. CDR3 protein: CALGEPNPSSPRVWGISPKLIF. In DNA, the CDR3 is TGTGCTCTTGGGGAACCGAATCCTTCCTCACCTCGAGTCTGGGGGATAAGCCCGAAACTCATCTTT.

A few counts support this clone. A far larger clone is one nucleotide away, so this likely arose from a read error. Other nucleotide sequences from this sample produce the same CDR3. This chain joins TRDV1 and TRDJ1; 10 bases are a match to TRDD3. CDR1 TSWWSYY and CDR2 QGS come from the germline V gene. CDR3 length equals 20 residues. CDR3 coding DNA: TGCGCTCTTGGGGAATCTCCCTTCCTCTGGGGGATATCGTACACCGATAAACTCATCTTT. As protein: CALGESPFLWGISYTDKLIF.

The chain employs TRDV1 and TRDJ1; 11 bases match TRDD3. The CDR3 totals 20 residues. Looked up from germline, CDR1 is TSWWSYY and CDR2 is QGS. The J segment lost 2 bases and the V segment lost 2 bases, leaving 16 bases of the junction unmatched. The CDR3 loop reads CALGEGPPTSWGIRTDKLIF. For the CDR3, the DNA is TGTGCTCTTGGGGAAGGTCCTCCTACGAGTTGGGGGATACGTACCGATAAACTCATCTTT.

Comments on this clone: A read error is the likely source, as a far larger clone sits one nucleotide away. The identical CDR3 is also encoded by other nucleotide sequences in the sample. This chain uses TRDV1 with TRDJ1; the match to TRDD3 covers 12 bases. The CDR3 is made up of 21 amino acids. Germline V lookup: CDR1 TSWWSYY, CDR2 QGS. CDR3 nucleotides: TGTGCTCTTGGGGTTGGCCCTGTCTTAGCCTGGGGGATACGGCACACCGATAAGCTCATCTTT. This gives the protein CALGVGPVLAWGIRHTDKLIF.

This clone is medium-sized in the sample. A far larger clone lies a single base away; this is likely a read error. The rearrangement links TRDV1 to TRDJ1; 10 bases align to TRDD3. The CDR3 has 21 amino acids. Germline lookup yields CDR1 TSWWSYY and CDR2 QGS. Trimming cost V 5 bases and J 3 bases; bases outside gene matches: 24. DNA of the CDR3: TGTGCTCTTGGGAACTGCCTTCACTTCTATCGGGGGATACGGGGAGCCGATAAACTCATCTTT. This encodes CALGNCLHFYRGIRGADKLIF.

About this clone itself: One end of the junction is discordant with germline, which a read error may explain. This chain connects TRDV1 to TRDJ1, with 12 bases lining up with TRDD3. The germline V gene encodes CDR1 TSWWSYY and CDR2 QGS. The CDR3 is 20 residues long. CDR3 amino acids: CSGAIARPSSWGIRTDKLIF. CDR3 bases: TGCTCTGGGGCCATAGCTCGGCCTTCCTCCTGGGGGATACGTACCGATAAACTCATCTTT.

This clone was recorded a few times. This rearrangement joins TRDV1 to TRDJ1; 7 positions agree with TRDD3. Trimming took 3 bases from V and 2 from J; bases not matched to a gene: 45. The germline CDR1 and CDR2 sequences are TSWWSYY and QGS. This CDR3 has 28 amino acids. CDR3 DNA: TGTGCTCTTGGGGACAACTTCCGTCCCTCCCTGATCCTGAATATACTGGGGCCCCCCCTGCGAGGGACCGATAAACTCATCTTT. It translates to CALGDNFRPSLILNILGPPLRGTDKLIF.

By proportion, this clone is medium-sized. This likely came from a read error, as a far larger clone is one base away. The chain employs TRDV1 and TRDJ1, with TRDD3 matching 13 bases. The CDR3 is made up of 21 amino acids. The V gene's germline CDR1 is TSWWSYY and CDR2 QGS. CDR3 protein: CALGDIARPSYWGIRTDRLIF. CDR3 in DNA: TGTGCTCTTGGGGACATAGCTCGGCCTTCCTACTGGGGGATACGTACCGATAGACTCATCTTT.